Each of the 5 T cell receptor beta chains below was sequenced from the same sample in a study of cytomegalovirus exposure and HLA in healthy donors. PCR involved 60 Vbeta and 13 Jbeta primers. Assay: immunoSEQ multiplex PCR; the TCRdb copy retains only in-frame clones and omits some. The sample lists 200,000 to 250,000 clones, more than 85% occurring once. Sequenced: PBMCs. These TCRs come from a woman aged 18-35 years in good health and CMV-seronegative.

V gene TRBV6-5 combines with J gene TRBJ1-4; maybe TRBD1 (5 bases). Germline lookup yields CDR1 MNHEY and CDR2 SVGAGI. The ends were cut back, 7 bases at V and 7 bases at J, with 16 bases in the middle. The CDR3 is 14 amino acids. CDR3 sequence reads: CASTQTVTSEKLFF. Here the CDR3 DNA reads TGTGCCAGCACTCAGACAGTAACCTCTGAAAAACTGTTTTTT.

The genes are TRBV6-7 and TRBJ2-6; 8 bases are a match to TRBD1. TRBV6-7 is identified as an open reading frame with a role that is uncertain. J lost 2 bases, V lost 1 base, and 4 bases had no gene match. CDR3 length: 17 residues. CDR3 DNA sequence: TGTGCCAGCAGTTACTGGCAGGGGGCTGCTGGGGCCAACGTCCTGACTTTC. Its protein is CASSYWQGAAGANVLTF.

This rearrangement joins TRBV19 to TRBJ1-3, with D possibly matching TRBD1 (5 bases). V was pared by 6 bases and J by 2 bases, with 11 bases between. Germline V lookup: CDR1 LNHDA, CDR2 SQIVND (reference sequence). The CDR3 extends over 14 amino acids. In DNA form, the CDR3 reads TGTGCCAGTAGCCGGGGGGTTACTGGAAACACCATATATTTT. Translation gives CASSRGVTGNTIYF. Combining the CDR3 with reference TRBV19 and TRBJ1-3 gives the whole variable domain DGGITQSPKYLFRKEGQNVTLSCEQNLNHDAMYWYRQDPGQGLRLIYYSQIVNDFQKGDIAEGYSVSREKKESFPLTVTSAQKNPTAFYLCASSRGVTGNTIYFGEGSWLTVV.

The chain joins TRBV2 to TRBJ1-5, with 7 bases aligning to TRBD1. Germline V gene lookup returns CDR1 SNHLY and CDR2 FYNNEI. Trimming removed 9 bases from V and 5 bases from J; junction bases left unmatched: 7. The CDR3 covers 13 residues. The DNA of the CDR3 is TGTGCCAGTGCGGGACAGCTAGATCAGCCCCAGCATTTT. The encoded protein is CASAGQLDQPQHF.

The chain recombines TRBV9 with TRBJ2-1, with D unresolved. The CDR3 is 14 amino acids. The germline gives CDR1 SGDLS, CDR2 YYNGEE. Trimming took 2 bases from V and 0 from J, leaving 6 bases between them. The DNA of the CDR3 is TGTGCCAGCAGCGTGGAGAGCTCCTACAATGAGCAGTTCTTC. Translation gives CASSVESSYNEQFF.